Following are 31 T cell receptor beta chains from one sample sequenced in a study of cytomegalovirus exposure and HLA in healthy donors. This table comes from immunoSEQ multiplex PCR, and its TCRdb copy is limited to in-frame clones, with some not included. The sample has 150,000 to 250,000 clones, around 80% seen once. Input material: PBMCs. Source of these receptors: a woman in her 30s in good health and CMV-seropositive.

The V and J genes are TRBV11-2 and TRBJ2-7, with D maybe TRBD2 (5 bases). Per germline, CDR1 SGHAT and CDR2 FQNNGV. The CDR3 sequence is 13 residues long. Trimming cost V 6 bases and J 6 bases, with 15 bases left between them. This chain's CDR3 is CASRDSNGVEQYF. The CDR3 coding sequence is TGTGCCAGCAGAGACTCCAACGGGGTCGAGCAGTACTTC.

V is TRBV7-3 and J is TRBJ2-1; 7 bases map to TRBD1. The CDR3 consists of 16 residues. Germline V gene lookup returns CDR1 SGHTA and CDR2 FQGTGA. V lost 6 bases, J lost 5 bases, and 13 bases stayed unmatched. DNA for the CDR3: TGTGCCAGCAGTACATTCGGGACAAGGGGGCACAATGAGCAGTTCTTC. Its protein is CASSTFGTRGHNEQFF. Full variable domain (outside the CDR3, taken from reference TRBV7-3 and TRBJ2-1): GAGVSQTPSNKVTEKGKYVELRCDPISGHTALYWYRQSLGQGPEFLIYFQGTGAADDSGLPNDRFFAVRPEGSVSTLKIQRTERGDSAVYLCASSTFGTRGHNEQFFGPGTRLTVL.

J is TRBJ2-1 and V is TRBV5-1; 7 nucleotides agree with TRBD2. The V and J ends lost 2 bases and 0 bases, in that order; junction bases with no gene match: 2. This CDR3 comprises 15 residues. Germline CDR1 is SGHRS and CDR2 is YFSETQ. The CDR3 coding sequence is TGCGCCAGCAGCTTACTAGCGAGCTCCTACAATGAGCAGTTCTTC. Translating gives CASSLLASSYNEQFF.

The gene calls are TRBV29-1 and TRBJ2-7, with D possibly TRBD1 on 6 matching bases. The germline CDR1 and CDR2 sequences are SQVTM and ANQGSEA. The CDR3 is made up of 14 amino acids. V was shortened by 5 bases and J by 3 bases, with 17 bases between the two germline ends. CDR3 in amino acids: CSVSLGTSGYEQYF. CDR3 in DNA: TGCAGCGTTTCTTTAGGGACATCTGGCTACGAGCAGTACTTC.

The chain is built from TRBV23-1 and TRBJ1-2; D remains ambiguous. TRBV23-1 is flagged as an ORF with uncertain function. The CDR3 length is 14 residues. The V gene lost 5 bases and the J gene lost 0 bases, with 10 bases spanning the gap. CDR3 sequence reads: CASSARSPNYGYTF. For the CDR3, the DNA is TGCGCCAGCAGTGCCCGGAGCCCTAACTATGGCTACACCTTC.

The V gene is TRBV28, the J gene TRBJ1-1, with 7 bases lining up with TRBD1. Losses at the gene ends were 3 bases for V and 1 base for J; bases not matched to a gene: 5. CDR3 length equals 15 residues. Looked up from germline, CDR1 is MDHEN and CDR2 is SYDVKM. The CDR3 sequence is CASSLGDSRNTEAFF. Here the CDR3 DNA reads TGTGCCAGCAGTTTGGGGGACAGCCGGAACACTGAAGCTTTCTTT.

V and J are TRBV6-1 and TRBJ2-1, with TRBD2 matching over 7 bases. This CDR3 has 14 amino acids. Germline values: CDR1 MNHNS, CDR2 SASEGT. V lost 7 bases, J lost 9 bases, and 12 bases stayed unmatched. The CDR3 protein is CASKTGGRRGEQFF. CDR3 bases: TGTGCCAGCAAAACGGGAGGCCGTCGAGGTGAGCAGTTCTTC.

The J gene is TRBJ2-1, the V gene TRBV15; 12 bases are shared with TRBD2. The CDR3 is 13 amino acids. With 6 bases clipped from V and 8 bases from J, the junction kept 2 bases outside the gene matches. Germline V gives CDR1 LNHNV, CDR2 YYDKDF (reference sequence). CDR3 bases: TGTGCCACCAGGACTAGCGGGAGTCATGAGCAGTTCTTC. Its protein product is CATRTSGSHEQFF. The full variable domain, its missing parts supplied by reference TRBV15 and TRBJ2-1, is DAMVIQNPRYQVTQFGKPVTLSCSQTLNHNVMYWYQQKSSQAPKLLFHYYDKDFNNEADTPDNFQSRRPNTSFCFLDIRSPGLGDTAMYLCATRTSGSHEQFFGPGTRLTVL.

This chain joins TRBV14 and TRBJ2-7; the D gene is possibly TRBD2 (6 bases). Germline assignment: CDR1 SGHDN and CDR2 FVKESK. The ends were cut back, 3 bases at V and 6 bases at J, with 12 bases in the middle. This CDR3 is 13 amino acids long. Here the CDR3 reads CASSHFGGTEQYF. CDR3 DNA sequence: TGTGCCAGCAGCCATTTCGGCGGGACCGAGCAGTACTTC. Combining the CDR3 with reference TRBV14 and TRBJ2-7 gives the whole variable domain EAGVTQFPSHSVIEKGQTVTLRCDPISGHDNLYWYRRVMGKEIKFLLHFVKESKQDESGMPNNRFLAERTGGTYSTLKVQPAELEDSGVYFCASSHFGGTEQYFGPGTRLTVT.

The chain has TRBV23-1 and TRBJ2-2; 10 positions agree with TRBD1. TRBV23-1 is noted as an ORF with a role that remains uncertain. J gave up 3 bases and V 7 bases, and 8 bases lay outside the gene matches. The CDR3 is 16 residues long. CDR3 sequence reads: CASTNSGTGDTGELFF. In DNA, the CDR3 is TGCGCCAGCACCAATTCCGGGACAGGGGACACCGGGGAGCTGTTTTTT.

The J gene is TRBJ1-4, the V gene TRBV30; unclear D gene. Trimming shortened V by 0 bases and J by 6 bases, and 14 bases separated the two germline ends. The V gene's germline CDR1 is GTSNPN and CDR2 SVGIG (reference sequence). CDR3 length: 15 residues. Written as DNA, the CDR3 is TGTGCCTGGAGTGTACTCTGGGCGGGTGATGAAAAACTGTTTTTT. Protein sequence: CAWSVLWAGDEKLFF.

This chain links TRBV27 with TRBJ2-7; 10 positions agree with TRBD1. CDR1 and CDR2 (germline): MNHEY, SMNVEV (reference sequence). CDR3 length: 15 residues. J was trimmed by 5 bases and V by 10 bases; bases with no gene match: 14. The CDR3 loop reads CANTGTGEPSDEQYF. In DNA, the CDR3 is TGTGCCAACACCGGGACAGGGGAGCCGAGCGACGAGCAGTACTTC.

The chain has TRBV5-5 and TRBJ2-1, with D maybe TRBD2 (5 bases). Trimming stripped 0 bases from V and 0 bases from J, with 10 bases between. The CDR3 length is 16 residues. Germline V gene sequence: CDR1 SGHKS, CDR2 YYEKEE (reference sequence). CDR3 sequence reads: CASSLVSASSYNEQFF. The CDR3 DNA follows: TGTGCCAGCAGCTTGGTTAGCGCAAGCTCCTACAATGAGCAGTTCTTC.

The chain's CDR3 is CASSLADRGTDTQYF. The CDR3 region has the DNA TGTGCCAGCAGCTTAGCGGACAGGGGGACAGATACGCAGTATTTT. The rearrangement uses TRBV13 and TRBJ2-3, with 10 bases lining up with TRBD1. The CDR3 consists of 15 residues. The germline V gene has CDR1 PRHDT and CDR2 FYEKMQ (reference sequence). The V and J ends lost 1 base and 3 bases, in that order; junction bases with no gene match: 1.

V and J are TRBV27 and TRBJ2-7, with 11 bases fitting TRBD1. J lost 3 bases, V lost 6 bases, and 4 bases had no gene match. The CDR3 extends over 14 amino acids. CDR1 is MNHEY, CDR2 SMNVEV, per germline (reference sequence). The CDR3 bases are TGTGCCAGCAGCCGGGACAGGGGGGACTACGAGCAGTACTTC. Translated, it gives CASSRDRGDYEQYF.

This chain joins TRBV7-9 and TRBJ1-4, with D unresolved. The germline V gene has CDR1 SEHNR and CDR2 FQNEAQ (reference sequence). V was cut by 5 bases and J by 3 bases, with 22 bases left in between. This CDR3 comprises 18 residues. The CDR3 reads CASSDGSLPTEANEKLFF. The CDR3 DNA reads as TGTGCCAGCAGCGATGGGAGTCTACCGACCGAGGCTAATGAAAAACTGTTTTTT. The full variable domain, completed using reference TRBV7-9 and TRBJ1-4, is DTGVSQNPRHKITKRGQNVTFRCDPISEHNRLYWYRQTLGQGPEFLTYFQNEAQLEKSRLLSDRFSAERPKGSFSTLEIQRTEQGDSAMYLCASSDGSLPTEANEKLFFGSGTQLSVL.

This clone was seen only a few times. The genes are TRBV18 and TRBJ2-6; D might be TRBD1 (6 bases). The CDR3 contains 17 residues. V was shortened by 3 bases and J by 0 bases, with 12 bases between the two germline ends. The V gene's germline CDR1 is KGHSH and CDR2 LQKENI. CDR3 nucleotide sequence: TGTGCCAGCTCACCGGGGGCTAGCCGCTCTGGGGCCAACGTCCTGACTTTC. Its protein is CASSPGASRSGANVLTF.

CDR3: CASSQVLQGHTEAFF. CDR3 coding DNA: TGCGCCAGCAGCCAAGTGCTTCAGGGGCACACTGAAGCTTTCTTT. V and J are TRBV4-1 and TRBJ1-1; a possible D gene is TRBD1 (6 bases). CDR1 is MGHRA and CDR2 is YSYEKL in the germline V gene. CDR3 length: 15 residues. Trimming removed 1 base from V and 3 bases from J, with 12 bases in between.

The CDR3 nucleotides are TGTGCCAGCAGCTTACGTTATACTTCTGGGGCCAACGTCCTGACTTTC. As protein: CASSLRYTSGANVLTF. The rearrangement joins TRBV7-2 to TRBJ2-6; no reliable D call. With 2 bases removed from V and 1 base from J, the gap between germline ends came to 9 bases. Germline V lookup: CDR1 SGHTA, CDR2 FQGNSA. The CDR3 has 16 amino acids.

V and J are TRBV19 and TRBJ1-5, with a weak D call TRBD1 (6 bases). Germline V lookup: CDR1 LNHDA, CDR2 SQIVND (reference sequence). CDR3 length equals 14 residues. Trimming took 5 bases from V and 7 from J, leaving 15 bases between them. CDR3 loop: CASSEGHRGQPQHF. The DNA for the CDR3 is TGTGCCAGTAGTGAGGGACACCGAGGGCAGCCCCAGCATTTT.

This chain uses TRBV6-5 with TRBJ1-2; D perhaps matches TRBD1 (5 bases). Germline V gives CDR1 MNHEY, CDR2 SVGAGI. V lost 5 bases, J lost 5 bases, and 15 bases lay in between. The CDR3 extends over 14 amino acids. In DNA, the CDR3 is TGTGCCAGCAGTCGGACAACAGAGAATTATGGCTACACCTTC. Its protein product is CASSRTTENYGYTF.

This CDR3 reads CASTGRSADSYNEQFF. The CDR3 DNA reads TGTGCCAGCACTGGTCGCAGCGCGGATTCCTACAATGAGCAGTTCTTC. The chain links TRBV25-1 to TRBJ2-1; D unclear. Trimming pared 7 bases from V and 1 base from J, leaving 17 bases between. The CDR3 loop spans 16 amino acids. Germline CDR1 and CDR2: MGHDK and SYGVNS.

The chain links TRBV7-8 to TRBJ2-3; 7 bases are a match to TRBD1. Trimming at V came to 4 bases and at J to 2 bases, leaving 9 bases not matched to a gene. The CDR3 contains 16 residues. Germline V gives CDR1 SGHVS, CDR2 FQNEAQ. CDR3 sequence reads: CASSSIRDSDTDTQYF. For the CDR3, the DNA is TGTGCCAGCAGCTCAATCCGGGACAGCGACACAGATACGCAGTATTTT.

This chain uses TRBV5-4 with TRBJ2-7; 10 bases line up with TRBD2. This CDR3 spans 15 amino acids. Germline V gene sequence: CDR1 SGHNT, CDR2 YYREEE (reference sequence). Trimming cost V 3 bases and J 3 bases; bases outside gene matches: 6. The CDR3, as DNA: TGTGCCAGCAGCTCAGCTAGCGGGGGTTTCTACGAGCAGTACTTC. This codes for CASSSASGGFYEQYF.

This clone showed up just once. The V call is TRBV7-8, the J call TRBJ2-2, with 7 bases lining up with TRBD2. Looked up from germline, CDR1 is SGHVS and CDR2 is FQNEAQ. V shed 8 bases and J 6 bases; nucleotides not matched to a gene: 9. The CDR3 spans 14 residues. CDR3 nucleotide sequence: TGTGCCAGCGGTGACCCAGGACTAGCCGGGGAGCTGTTTTTT. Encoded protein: CASGDPGLAGELFF.

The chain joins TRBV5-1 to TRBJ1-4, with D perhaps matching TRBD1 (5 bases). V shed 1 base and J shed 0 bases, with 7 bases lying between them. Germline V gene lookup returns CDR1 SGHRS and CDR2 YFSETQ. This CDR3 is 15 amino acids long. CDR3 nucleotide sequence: TGCGCCAGCAGCTTGCAGGGTGCAACTAATGAAAAACTGTTTTTT. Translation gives CASSLQGATNEKLFF. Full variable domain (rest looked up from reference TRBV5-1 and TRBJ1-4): KAGVTQTPRYLIKTRGQQVTLSCSPISGHRSVSWYQQTPGQGLQFLFEYFSETQRNKGNFPGRFSGRQFSNSRSEMNVSTLELGDSALYLCASSLQGATNEKLFFGSGTQLSVL.

In nucleotides, the CDR3 is TGTGCCAGCAGCCTGGGGCAGGGGTGGAACACTGAAGCTTTCTTT. Amino acids: CASSLGQGWNTEAFF. The rearrangement joins TRBV7-9 to TRBJ1-1; a weak D match, TRBD1 (6 bases). This CDR3 spans 15 amino acids. Between the trimmed V and J ends, which lost 5 bases and 1 base, there was a span of 14 bases. In germline, CDR1 is SEHNR, CDR2 FQNEAQ (reference sequence).

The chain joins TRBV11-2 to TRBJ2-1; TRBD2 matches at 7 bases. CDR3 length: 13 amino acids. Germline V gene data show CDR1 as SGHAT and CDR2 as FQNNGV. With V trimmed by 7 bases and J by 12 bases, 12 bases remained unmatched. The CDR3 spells CASNSGLDPGQFF. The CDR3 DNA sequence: TGTGCCAGCAATAGCGGGTTAGATCCCGGGCAGTTCTTC.

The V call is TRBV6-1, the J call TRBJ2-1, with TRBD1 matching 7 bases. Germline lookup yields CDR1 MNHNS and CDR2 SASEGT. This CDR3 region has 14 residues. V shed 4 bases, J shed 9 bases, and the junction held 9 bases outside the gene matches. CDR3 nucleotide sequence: TGTGCCAGCAGTGCTCCCCAGGGGGTTTCTGAGCAGTTCTTC. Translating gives CASSAPQGVSEQFF.

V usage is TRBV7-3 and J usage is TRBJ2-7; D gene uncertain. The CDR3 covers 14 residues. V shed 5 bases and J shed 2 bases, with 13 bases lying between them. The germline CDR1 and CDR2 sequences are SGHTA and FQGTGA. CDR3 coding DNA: TGTGCCAGCAGCCCCGGCGGCGGAGCCTACGAGCAGTACTTC. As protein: CASSPGGGAYEQYF.

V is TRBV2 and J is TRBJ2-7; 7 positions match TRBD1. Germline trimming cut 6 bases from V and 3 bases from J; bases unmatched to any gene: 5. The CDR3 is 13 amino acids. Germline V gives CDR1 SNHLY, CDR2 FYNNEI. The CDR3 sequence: CASRGDSRYEQYF. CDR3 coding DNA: TGTGCCAGCAGAGGGGACAGCCGCTACGAGCAGTACTTC.